Given below is one T cell receptor (beta chain) in context. Authors' methods: Amplification with reference gene primers provided the estimates of nucleated cell counts. TCRdb's table, derived via immunoSEQ multiplex PCR, lists solely in-frame clones and lacks some. The D gene and trimming were derived from the DNA, and the V and J assignments and clone size from that table. The repertoire consists of approximately 130,000 clones, with about 86% occurring once and the leading ten covering about 18%. The germline V gene has CDR1 SEHNR and CDR2 FQNEAQ (reference sequence). V lost 6 bases to trimming and J lost 3 bases, with 14 bases between them. This CDR3 is built from 14 residues. This specimen comes from a study of blood T cell repertoires in COVID-19.

The TCR was taken from a woman between 50 and 59 years old who had recovered from COVID-19. The sequencing sample was made of peripheral blood. The chain recombines TRBV7-9 with TRBJ1-2, with D tentatively TRBD1 (5 bases). CDR3 amino acids: CASSRQGSDYGYTF. CDR3 nucleotides: TGTGCCAGCAGTAGGCAGGGTAGTGACTATGGCTACACCTTC.